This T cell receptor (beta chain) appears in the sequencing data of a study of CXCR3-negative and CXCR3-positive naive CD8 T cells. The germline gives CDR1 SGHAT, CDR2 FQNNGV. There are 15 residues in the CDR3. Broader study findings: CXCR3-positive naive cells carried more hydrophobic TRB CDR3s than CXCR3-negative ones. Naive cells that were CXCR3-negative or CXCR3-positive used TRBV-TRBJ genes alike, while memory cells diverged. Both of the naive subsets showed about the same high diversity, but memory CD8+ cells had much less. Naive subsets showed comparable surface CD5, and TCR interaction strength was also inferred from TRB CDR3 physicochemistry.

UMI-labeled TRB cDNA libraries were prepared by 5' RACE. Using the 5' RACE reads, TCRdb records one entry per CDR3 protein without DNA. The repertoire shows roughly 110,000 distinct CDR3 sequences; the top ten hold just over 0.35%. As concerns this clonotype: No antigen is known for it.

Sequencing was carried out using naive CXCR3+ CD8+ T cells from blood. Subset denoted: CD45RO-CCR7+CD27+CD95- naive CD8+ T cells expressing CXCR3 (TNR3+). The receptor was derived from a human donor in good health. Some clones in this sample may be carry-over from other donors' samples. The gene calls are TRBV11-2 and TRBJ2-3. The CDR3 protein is CASSLAIMAADTQYF.